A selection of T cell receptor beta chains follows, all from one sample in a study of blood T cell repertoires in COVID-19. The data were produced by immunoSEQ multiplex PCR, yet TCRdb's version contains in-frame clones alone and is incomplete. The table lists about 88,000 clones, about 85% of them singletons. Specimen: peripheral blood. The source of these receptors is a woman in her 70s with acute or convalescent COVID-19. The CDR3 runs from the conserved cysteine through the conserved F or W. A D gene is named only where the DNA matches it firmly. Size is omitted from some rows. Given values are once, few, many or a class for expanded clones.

CASSQHGGHTGELFF	TGTGCCAGCAGCCAACACGGAGGGCACACCGGGGAGCTGTTTTTT	TRBV3-1/TRBV3-2	.	TRBJ2-2	.
CASSPTFSTYNSNQPQHF	TGTGCCAGCAGTCCGACATTCTCAACTTATAATAGCAATCAGCCCCAGCATTTT	TRBV6-6	.	TRBJ1-5	.
CASRDLAGVVNEQFF	TGTGCCAGTAGGGACTTAGCGGGGGTGGTCAATGAGCAGTTCTTC	TRBV19	TRBD2	TRBJ2-1	few
CASSPPLGAGVQNYGYTF	TGTGCCAGCAGCCCCCCACTCGGTGCAGGGGTCCAGAACTATGGCTACACCTTC	TRBV7-2	.	TRBJ1-2	once
CATSRDGQFQPQHF	TGTGCCACCAGCAGAGATGGGCAATTTCAGCCCCAGCATTTT	TRBV15	.	TRBJ1-5	few
CASSETGLVLAF	TGTGCCAGCAGTGAAACGGGGTTAGTTCTCGCCTTC	TRBV2	.	TRBJ1-2	.
CASSLGLYQPQHF	TGTGCCAGCAGCTTAGGACTCTATCAGCCCCAGCATTTT	TRBV7-2	.	TRBJ1-5	.
CASSLALAGVIDTQYF	TGTGCCAGCAGCTTGGCGCTAGCGGGGGTTATAGATACGCAGTATTTT	TRBV5-6	TRBD2	TRBJ2-3	.
CASSETGPHQPQHF	TGTGCCAGCAGTGAGACAGGGCCCCATCAGCCCCAGCATTTT	TRBV6-1	TRBD1	TRBJ1-5	.
CASSQDRLAGGGGTDTQYF	TGTGCCAGCAGCCAAGATCGACTAGCGGGGGGGGGCGGCACAGATACGCAGTATTTT	TRBV3-1/TRBV3-2	TRBD2	TRBJ2-3	.
CASSGLAGGWNTGELFF	TGTGCCAGCAGTGGACTAGCGGGGGGTTGGAACACCGGGGAGCTGTTTTTT	TRBV6-1	TRBD2	TRBJ2-2	few
CATSDPNRAKNIQYF	TGTGCCACCAGTGACCCGAACAGGGCCAAAAACATTCAGTACTTC	TRBV24-1	.	TRBJ2-4	.
CASKRGGMAEAFF	TGTGCCAGCAAAAGGGGGGGGATGGCTGAAGCTTTCTTT	TRBV28	.	TRBJ1-1	.
CASSQSSGGRESPLHF	TGTGCCAGCAGCCAGAGTTCTGGGGGCAGGGAATCACCCCTCCACTTT	TRBV3-1/TRBV3-2	.	TRBJ1-6	.
CASSEWAEGQGAQYQETQYF	TGTGCCAGCAGCGAATGGGCTGAGGGACAGGGGGCTCAGTACCAAGAGACCCAGTACTTC	TRBV9	TRBD1	TRBJ2-5	.
CASSEAGREKLFF	TGCGCCAGCAGTGAGGCCGGGAGGGAAAAACTGTTTTTT	TRBV10-1	.	TRBJ1-4	.
CAITDGQAHSGNTIYF	TGTGCCATCACTGACGGACAGGCGCACTCTGGAAACACCATATATTTT	TRBV10-3	TRBD1	TRBJ1-3	.
CASSQIREYADTQYF	TGCGCCAGCAGCCAAATCCGGGAGTATGCAGATACGCAGTATTTT	TRBV4-1	.	TRBJ2-3	.
CASSLTAPVGTQYF	TGTGCCAGCAGCTTAACAGCCCCCGTAGGGACCCAGTACTTC	TRBV11-2	.	TRBJ2-5	.
CASSQGSRVAEAFF	TGTGCCAGCTCACAGGGATCCAGGGTGGCTGAAGCTTTCTTT	TRBV18	.	TRBJ1-1	once
CARQRGYNEQFF	TGTGCCAGACAGCGGGGTTACAATGAGCAGTTCTTC	TRBV2	TRBD2	TRBJ2-1	.
CASSSGLYTDTQYF	TGTGCCAGCAGTTCCGGACTCTACACAGATACGCAGTATTTT	TRBV6-5	.	TRBJ2-3	.
CASSEQGFQETQYF	TGTGCCAGCAGCGAACAGGGCTTCCAAGAGACCCAGTACTTC	TRBV5-5	.	TRBJ2-5	.
CASSIGQPNTEAFF	TGTGCCAGTAGTATAGGACAGCCGAACACTGAAGCTTTCTTT	TRBV19	.	TRBJ1-1	once
CASSLGGQNTGELFF	TGTGCCAGCAGCTTAGGGGGACAAAACACCGGGGAGCTGTTTTTT	TRBV7-6	.	TRBJ2-2	.
CASRTPGTGNMNTEAFF	TGTGCCAGTAGGACACCCGGGACAGGGAACATGAACACTGAAGCTTTCTTT	TRBV19	TRBD1	TRBJ1-1	.
CASSLTSGGLNEQFF	TGTGCCAGCAGCCTTACTAGCGGGGGACTCAATGAGCAGTTCTTC	TRBV7-2	TRBD2	TRBJ2-1	once
CATSNRLAGFGDTQYF	TGTGCCACCAGCAACCGACTAGCGGGGTTTGGAGATACGCAGTATTTT	TRBV15	TRBD2	TRBJ2-3	.
CASSVESSGNTGELFF	TGTGCCAGCAGCGTAGAGTCGAGCGGGAACACCGGGGAGCTGTTTTTT	TRBV9	.	TRBJ2-2	.
CASSRPGQGAGEQFF	TGTGCCAGCAGTCGCCCGGGACAGGGGGCGGGTGAGCAGTTCTTC	TRBV27	TRBD1	TRBJ2-1	.
CASSKLALGTGNNTEAFF	TGTGCCAGCAGCAAATTGGCTTTGGGGACAGGGAACAACACTGAAGCTTTCTTT	TRBV21-1	.	TRBJ1-1	.
CASLLMGATTKPAHF	TGTGCCAGCCTCCTGATGGGGGCCACGACGAAGCCAGCGCACTTC	TRBV5-6	.	TRBJ1-2	.
CASSLPGANTGELFF	TGCGCCAGCAGCTTACCAGGGGCCAACACCGGGGAGCTGTTTTTT	TRBV5-1	.	TRBJ2-2	.
CASSLNRTPRGYTF	TGTGCCAGCAGTTTAAACAGGACCCCCAGGGGCTACACCTTC	TRBV27	.	TRBJ1-2	.
CASSAGTGSQTQYF	TGTGCCAGCAGCGCAGGGACAGGAAGTCAGACCCAGTACTTC	TRBV7-9	TRBD1	TRBJ2-5	once
CASSLVWPQHF	TGTGCCAGCAGTTTAGTCTGGCCCCAGCATTTT	TRBV12-3/TRBV12-4	.	TRBJ1-5	.
CASSLIYERTNKNIQYF	TGTGCCAGCAGCTTAATTTATGAGCGGACTAACAAAAACATTCAGTACTTC	TRBV7-2	.	TRBJ2-4	.
CASAPGHSSGNTIYF	TGTGCCAGCGCCCCGGGACACAGCTCTGGAAACACCATATATTTT	TRBV28	.	TRBJ1-3	.
CASSFRLDRGTETQYF	TGTGCCAGCAGTTTTAGGTTGGACAGGGGGACAGAGACCCAGTACTTC	TRBV27	TRBD1	TRBJ2-5	.
CASSTFLAQGGTEAFF	TGTGCCAGCAGTACATTTCTCGCACAGGGCGGCACTGAAGCTTTCTTT	TRBV28	.	TRBJ1-1	.
CASSSLLATNEKLFF	TGTGCCAGCAGTTCCCTACTAGCAACTAATGAAAAACTGTTTTTT	TRBV27	.	TRBJ1-4	once
CASSPTSGAVYNEQFF	TGTGCCAGCAGCCCGACTAGCGGGGCTGTCTACAATGAGCAGTTCTTC	TRBV7-6	TRBD2	TRBJ2-1	.
CASSLVGLAGDTQYF	TGTGCCAGCAGCCTGGTGGGACTAGCGGGAGATACGCAGTATTTT	TRBV7-2	TRBD2	TRBJ2-3	.
CASRALAGGPNEQFF	TGTGCCAGCAGAGCACTAGCGGGAGGGCCTAATGAGCAGTTCTTC	TRBV11-3	TRBD2	TRBJ2-1	.
CASSQGQYNSPLHF	TGTGCCAGCAGCCAAGGCCAGTATAATTCACCCCTCCACTTT	TRBV3-1/TRBV3-2	.	TRBJ1-6	once
CASSLVGQTNTGELFF	TGTGCCAGCAGTTTAGTCGGACAGACGAACACCGGGGAGCTGTTTTTT	TRBV27	.	TRBJ2-2	.
CASRTGGAFGSLDNEQFF	TGTGCCAGCAGAACAGGGGGCGCCTTCGGGTCACTGGACAATGAGCAGTTCTTC	TRBV5-4	TRBD1	TRBJ2-1	.
CASSLSKTLAHEQFF	TGTGCCAGCAGTTTATCCAAAACACTAGCCCATGAGCAGTTCTTC	TRBV27	.	TRBJ2-1	.
CASSLQGGTDTQYF	TGTGCCAGCAGTTTACAGGGTGGGACAGATACGCAGTATTTT	TRBV6-5	.	TRBJ2-3	once
CATSRETGWEKLFF	TGTGCCACCAGCAGAGAGACAGGGTGGGAAAAACTGTTTTTT	TRBV15	TRBD1	TRBJ1-4	.
CASSLVAPGYTF	TGTGCCAGCAGCTTAGTCGCGCCGGGCTACACCTTC	TRBV7-9	.	TRBJ1-2	.
CASSGTGEETQYF	TGTGCCAGCTCCGGGACAGGGGAAGAGACCCAGTACTTC	TRBV6-5	TRBD1	TRBJ2-5	.
CASSLNAGANYGYTF	TGTGCCAGCAGCTTAAACGCGGGAGCTAACTATGGCTACACCTTC	TRBV5-6	.	TRBJ1-2	.
CASSLAEGPTGYTF	TGTGCCAGCAGCTTAGCAGAGGGCCCTACCGGCTACACCTTC	TRBV7-9	.	TRBJ1-2	few
CASSQQGTLSGNTIYF	TGTGCCAGCTCACAACAGGGAACTCTCTCTGGAAACACCATATATTTT	TRBV18	.	TRBJ1-3	.
CASSLGPGTGGNSPLHF	TGCGCCAGCAGCTTAGGTCCCGGGACAGGGGGGAATTCACCCCTCCACTTT	TRBV5-1	TRBD1	TRBJ1-6	few
CASSLWTGSGQPQHF	TGTGCCAGCAGTTTATGGACAGGATCGGGTCAGCCCCAGCATTTT	TRBV27	TRBD1	TRBJ1-5	.
CSASLAGVSGELFF	TGCAGTGCTAGTCTGGCGGGGGTCTCCGGGGAGCTGTTTTTT	TRBV20-1	TRBD2	TRBJ2-2	.
CASSQTSGGVWEQFF	TGTGCCAGCAGCCAAACTAGCGGGGGGGTATGGGAGCAGTTCTTC	TRBV28	TRBD2	TRBJ2-1	.
CASSSPGDSGNTIYF	TGTGCCAGCAGTTCCCCGGGGGACTCTGGAAACACCATATATTTT	TRBV6-5	.	TRBJ1-3	.